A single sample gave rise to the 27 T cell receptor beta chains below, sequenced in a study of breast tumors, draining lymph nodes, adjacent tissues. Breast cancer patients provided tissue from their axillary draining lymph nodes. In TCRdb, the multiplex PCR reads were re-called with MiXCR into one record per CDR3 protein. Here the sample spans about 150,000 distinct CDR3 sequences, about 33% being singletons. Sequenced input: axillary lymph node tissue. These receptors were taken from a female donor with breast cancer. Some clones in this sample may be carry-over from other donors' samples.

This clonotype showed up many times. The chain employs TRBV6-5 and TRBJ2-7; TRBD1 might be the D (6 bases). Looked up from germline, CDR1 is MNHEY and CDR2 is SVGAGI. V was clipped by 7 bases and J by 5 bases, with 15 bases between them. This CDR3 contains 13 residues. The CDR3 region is CASTGTLRDEQYF. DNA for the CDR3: TGTGCCAGCACCGGGACACTCAGAGACGAGCAGTACTTC.

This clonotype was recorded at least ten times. CDR3 amino acids: CASSAPGQGRNGYTF. The DNA for the CDR3 is TGTGCCAGCAGCGCCCCGGGACAGGGAAGGAATGGCTACACCTTC. The chain employs TRBV9 and TRBJ1-2; 9 bases match TRBD1. Germline CDR1 SGDLS, CDR2 YYNGEE. After removal of 3 bases from V and 6 bases from J, the junction contained 9 bases not matched to a gene. There are 15 residues in the CDR3.

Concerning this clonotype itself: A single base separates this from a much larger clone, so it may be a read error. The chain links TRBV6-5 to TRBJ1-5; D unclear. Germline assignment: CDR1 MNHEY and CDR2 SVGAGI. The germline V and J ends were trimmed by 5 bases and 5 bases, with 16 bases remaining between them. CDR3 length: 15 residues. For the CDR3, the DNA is TGTGCCAGCAGTCCGGCGGACGGTGGACATCAGCCCCAGCATTTT. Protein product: CASSPADGGHQPQHF.

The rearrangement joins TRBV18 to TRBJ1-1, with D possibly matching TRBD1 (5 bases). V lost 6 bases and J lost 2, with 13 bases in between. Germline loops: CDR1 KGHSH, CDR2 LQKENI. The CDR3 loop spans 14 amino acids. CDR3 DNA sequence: TGTGCCAGCTCCCTGACGCAGGGCAACACTGAAGCTTTCTTT. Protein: CASSLTQGNTEAFF.

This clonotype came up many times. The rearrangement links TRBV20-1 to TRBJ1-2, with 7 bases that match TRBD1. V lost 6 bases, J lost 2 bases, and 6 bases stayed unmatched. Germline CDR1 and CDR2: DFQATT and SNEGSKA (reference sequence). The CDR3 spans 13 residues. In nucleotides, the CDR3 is TGCAGTGCACCCCCGGGACAGAACTATGGCTACACCTTC. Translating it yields CSAPPGQNYGYTF.

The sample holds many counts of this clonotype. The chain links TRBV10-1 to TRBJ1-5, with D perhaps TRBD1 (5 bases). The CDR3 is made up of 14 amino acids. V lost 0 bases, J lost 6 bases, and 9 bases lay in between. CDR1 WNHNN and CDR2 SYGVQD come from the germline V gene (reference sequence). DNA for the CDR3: TGCGCCAGCAGTGAGTCGACAGAAGGTCAGCCCCAGCATTTT. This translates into CASSESTEGQPQHF.

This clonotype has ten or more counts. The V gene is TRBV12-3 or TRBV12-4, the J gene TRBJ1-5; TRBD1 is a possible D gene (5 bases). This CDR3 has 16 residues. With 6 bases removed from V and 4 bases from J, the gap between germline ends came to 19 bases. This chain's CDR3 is CASSRWDGFENQPQHF. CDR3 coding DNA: TGTGCCAGCAGCCGCTGGGACGGTTTTGAGAATCAGCCCCAGCATTTT.

The CDR3 loop is CASSIEGNTDTQYF. For the CDR3, the DNA is TGTGCCAGTAGTATCGAGGGAAACACAGATACGCAGTATTTT. V usage is TRBV19 and J usage is TRBJ2-3; D is perhaps TRBD2 (5 bases). V lost 3 bases to trimming and J lost 2 bases, with 9 bases between them. Germline CDR1 is LNHDA and CDR2 is SQIVND (reference sequence). CDR3 length equals 14 residues.

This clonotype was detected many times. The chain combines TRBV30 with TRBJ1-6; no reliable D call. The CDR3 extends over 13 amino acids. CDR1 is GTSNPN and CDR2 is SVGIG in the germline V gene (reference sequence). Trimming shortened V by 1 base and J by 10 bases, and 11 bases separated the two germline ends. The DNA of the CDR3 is TGTGCCTGGAGTGGTGTTTCCGACTCACCCCTCCACTTT. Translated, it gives CAWSGVSDSPLHF.

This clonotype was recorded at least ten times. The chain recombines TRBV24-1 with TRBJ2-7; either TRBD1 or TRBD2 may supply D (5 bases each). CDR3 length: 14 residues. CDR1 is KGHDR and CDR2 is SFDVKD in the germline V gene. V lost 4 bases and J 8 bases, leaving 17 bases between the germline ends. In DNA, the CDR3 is TGTGCCACCAGTGAAGGGACGGATTCTACGAAGCAGTACTTC. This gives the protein CATSEGTDSTKQYF.

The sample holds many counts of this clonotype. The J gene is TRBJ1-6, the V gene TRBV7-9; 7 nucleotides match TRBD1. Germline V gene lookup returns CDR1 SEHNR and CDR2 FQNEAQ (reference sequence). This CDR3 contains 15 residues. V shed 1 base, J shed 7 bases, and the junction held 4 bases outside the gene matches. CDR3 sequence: CASSLELQGNSPLHF. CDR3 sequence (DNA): TGTGCCAGCAGCTTAGAATTACAGGGGAATTCACCCCTCCACTTT.

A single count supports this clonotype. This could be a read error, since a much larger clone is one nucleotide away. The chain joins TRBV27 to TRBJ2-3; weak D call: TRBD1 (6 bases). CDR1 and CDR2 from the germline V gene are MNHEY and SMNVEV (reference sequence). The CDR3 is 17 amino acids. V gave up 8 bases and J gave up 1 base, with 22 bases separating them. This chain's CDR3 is CASGNPWTAKGTDTQYF. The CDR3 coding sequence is TGTGCCAGCGGAAACCCCTGGACAGCCAAAGGCACAGATACGCAGTATTTT.

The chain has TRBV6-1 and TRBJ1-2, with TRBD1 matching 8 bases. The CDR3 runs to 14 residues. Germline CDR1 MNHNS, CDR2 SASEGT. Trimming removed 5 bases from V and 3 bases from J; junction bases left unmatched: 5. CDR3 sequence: CASSFGQGYYGYTF. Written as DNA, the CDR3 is TGTGCCAGCAGTTTTGGACAGGGTTACTATGGCTACACCTTC.

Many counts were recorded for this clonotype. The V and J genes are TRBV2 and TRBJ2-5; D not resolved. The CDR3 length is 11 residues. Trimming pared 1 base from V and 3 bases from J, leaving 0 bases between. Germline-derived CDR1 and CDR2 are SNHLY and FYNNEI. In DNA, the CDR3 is TGTGCCAGCAGTGAAGAAGAGACCCAGTACTTC. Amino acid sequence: CASSEEETQYF.

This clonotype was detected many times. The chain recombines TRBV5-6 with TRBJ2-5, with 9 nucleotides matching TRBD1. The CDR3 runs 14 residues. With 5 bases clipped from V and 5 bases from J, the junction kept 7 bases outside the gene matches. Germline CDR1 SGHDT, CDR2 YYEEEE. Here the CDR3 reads CASSTGGRAETQYF. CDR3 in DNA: TGTGCCAGCAGTACAGGGGGCCGTGCGGAGACCCAGTACTTC.

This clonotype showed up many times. CDR3 sequence reads: CSFTDRVVKTQYF. CDR3 nucleotide sequence: TGCAGCTTTACGGACAGGGTAGTAAAGACCCAGTACTTC. This chain uses TRBV29-1 with TRBJ2-5; 8 nucleotides agree with TRBD1. V was pared by 8 bases and J by 6 bases, with 11 bases of the junction left unmatched. The CDR3 extends over 13 amino acids. Germline V lookup: CDR1 SQVTM, CDR2 ANQGSEA.

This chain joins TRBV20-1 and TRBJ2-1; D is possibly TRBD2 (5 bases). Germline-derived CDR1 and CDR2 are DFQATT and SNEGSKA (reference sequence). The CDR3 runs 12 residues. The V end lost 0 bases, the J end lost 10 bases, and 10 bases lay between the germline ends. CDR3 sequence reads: CSARDSPGEQFF. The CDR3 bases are TGCAGTGCTAGAGATTCCCCGGGGGAGCAGTTCTTC.

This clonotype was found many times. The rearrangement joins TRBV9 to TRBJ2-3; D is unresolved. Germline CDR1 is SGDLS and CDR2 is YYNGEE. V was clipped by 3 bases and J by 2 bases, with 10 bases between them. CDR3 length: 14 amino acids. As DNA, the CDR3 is TGTGCCAGCAGCGGGGCCCCTTCCACAGATACGCAGTATTTT. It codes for CASSGAPSTDTQYF.

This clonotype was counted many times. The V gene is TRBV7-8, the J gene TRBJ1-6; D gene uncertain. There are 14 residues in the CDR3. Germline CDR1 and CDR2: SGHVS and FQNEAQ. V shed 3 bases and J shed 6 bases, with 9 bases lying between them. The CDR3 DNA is TGTGCCAGCAGCTTTGGGCAGACTAATTCACCCCTCCACTTT. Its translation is CASSFGQTNSPLHF.

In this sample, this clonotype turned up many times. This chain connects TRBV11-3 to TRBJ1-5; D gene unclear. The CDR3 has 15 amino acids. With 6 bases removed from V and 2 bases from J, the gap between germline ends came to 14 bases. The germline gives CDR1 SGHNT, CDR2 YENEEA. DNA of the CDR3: TGTGCCAGCAGTGCCCCGCGCGAAGGCAATCAGCCCCAGCATTTT. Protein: CASSAPREGNQPQHF. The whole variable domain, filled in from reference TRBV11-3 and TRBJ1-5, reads EAGVVQSPRYKIIEKKQPVAFWCNPISGHNTLYWYLQNLGQGPELLIRYENEEAVDDSQLPKDRFSAERLKGVDSTLKIQPAELGDSAVYLCASSAPREGNQPQHFGDGTRLSIL.

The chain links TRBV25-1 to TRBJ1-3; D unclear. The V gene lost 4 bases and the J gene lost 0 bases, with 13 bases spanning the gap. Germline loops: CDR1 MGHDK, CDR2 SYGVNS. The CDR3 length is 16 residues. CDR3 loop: CASSALRTASGNTIYF. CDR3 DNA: TGTGCCAGCAGTGCTCTCCGAACAGCCTCTGGAAACACCATATATTTT.

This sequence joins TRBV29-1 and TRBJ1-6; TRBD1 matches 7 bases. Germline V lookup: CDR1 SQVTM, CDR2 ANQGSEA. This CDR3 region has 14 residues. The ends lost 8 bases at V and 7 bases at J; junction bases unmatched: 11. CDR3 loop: CSLAPGQSNSPLHF. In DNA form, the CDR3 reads TGCAGCTTAGCCCCGGGACAGTCGAATTCACCCCTCCACTTT.

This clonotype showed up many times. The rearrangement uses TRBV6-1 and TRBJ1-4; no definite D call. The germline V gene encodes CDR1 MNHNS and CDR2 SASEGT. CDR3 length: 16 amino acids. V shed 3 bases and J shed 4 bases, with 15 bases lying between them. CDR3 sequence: CASSDPRVDLNEKLFF. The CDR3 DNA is TGTGCCAGCAGTGATCCCCGCGTCGACCTTAATGAAAAACTGTTTTTT.

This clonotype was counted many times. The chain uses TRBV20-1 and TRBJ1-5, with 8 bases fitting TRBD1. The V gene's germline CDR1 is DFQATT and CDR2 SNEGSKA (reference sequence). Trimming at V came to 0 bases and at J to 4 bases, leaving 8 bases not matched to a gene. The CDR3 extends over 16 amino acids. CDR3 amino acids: CSARDSAGGENQPQHF. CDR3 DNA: TGCAGTGCTAGAGATTCTGCAGGGGGCGAAAATCAGCCCCAGCATTTT.

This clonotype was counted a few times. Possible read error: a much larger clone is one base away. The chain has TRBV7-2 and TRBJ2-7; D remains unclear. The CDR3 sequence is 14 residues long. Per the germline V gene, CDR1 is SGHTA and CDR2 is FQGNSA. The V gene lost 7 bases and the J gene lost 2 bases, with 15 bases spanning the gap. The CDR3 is CASTPPPVPYEQYF. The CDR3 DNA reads TGTGCCAGCACCCCCCCGCCTGTCCCCTACGAGCAGTACTTC. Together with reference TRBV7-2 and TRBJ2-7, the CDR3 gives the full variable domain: GAGVSQSPSNKVTEKGKDVELRCDPISGHTALYWYRQSLGQGLEFLIYFQGNSAPDKSGLPSDRFSAERTGGSVSTLTIQRTQQEDSAVYLCASTPPPVPYEQYFGPGTRLTVT.

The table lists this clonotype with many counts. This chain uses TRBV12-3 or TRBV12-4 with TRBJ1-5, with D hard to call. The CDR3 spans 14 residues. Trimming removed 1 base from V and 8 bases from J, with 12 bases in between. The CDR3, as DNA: TGTGCCAGCAGTTTAGGACGCCTGGAAAAGCCCCAGCATTTT. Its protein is CASSLGRLEKPQHF.

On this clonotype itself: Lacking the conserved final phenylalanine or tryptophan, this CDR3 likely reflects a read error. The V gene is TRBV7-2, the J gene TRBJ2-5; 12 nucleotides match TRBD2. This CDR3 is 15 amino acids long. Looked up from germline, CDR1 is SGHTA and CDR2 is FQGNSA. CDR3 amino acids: CASGLGTSGLLTQYL. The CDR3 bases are TGTGCCAGCGGCTTAGGGACTAGCGGGCTTCTGACCCAGTACCTC.